This T cell receptor beta chain was captured in a study of T cell changes during pregnancy in multiple sclerosis. TCRdb keeps only in-frame clones here, not all; method: immunoSEQ multiplex PCR. The top ten clones hold about 3% of a sample with 79,000 or so clones, about nine tenths of them seen once. V lost 7 bases and J 4 bases, leaving 13 bases between the germline ends. Germline V lookup: CDR1 SNHLY, CDR2 FYNNEI. The CDR3 contains 13 residues. This sequence originates from a female donor with multiple sclerosis, enrolled in a pregnancy study. The chain has TRBV2 and TRBJ2-5, with a possible D match to TRBD2 (7 bases). Sequencing used peripheral blood, obtained before pregnancy. The CDR3 coding sequence is TGTGCCAGCATTGCGGGGGCGGCAGAGACCCAGTACTTC. This gives the protein CASIAGAAETQYF.